These T cell receptor beta chains were read from a single sample in a study of T cell responses to AZD1222 COVID-19 vaccine. Measured with immunoSEQ multiplex PCR; TCRdb has only the in-frame clones, and not every one. Among around 160,000 clones, around 88% were seen once, and the ten largest hold about 14%. The sequencing used peripheral blood, collected on day 0 of AZD1222 vaccination. Receptors were obtained from an adult in good health. CDR3s include the opening cysteine and the closing phenylalanine or tryptophan. Each record gives: J gene, V gene, CDR3 length, D gene, clone size, CDR3 protein, CDR3 DNA. A D gene is named only where the DNA matches it firmly. Clone size appears in some rows only: once, few, many, or a class for an expanded clone.

>TRBJ1-2|TRBV5-1|14|NA|NA
CASSLRGKNYGYTF
TGCGCCAGCAGCTTGAGGGGGAAGAACTATGGCTACACCTTC
>TRBJ1-1|TRBV18|16|NA|once
CASSPPSRRQRTEAFF
TGTGCCAGCTCACCACCCAGTCGACGCCAGCGCACTGAAGCTTTCTTT
>TRBJ2-7|TRBV4-2|16|NA|NA
CASSQDMQAGTYEQYF
TGTGCCAGCAGCCAAGATATGCAGGCAGGAACCTACGAGCAGTACTTC
>TRBJ1-1|TRBV18|14|TRBD1|NA
CASSRGQGSTEAFF
TGTGCCAGCTCACGAGGACAGGGCTCAACTGAAGCTTTCTTT
>TRBJ2-7|TRBV7-2|13|NA|NA
CASSLGRPGEQYF
TGTGCCAGCAGCTTAGGACGTCCCGGGGAGCAGTACTTC
>TRBJ1-1|TRBV3-1/TRBV3-2|11|NA|NA
CASSSRGPAKF
TGTGCCAGCAGCTCAAGAGGGCCAGCCAAATTT
>TRBJ1-2|TRBV11-2|14|TRBD1|NA
CASSPRTGIYGYTF
TGTGCCAGCAGCCCACGGACAGGAATATATGGCTACACCTTC
>TRBJ2-6|TRBV19|16|NA|NA
CASTLIWGGGANVLTF
TGTGCCAGTACCTTGATATGGGGTGGAGGGGCCAACGTCCTGACTTTC
>TRBJ1-6|TRBV2|15|NA|NA
CASSVGGGLTSPLHF
TGTGCCAGCAGTGTTGGAGGTGGATTGACTTCACCCCTCCACTTT
>TRBJ1-4|TRBV9|15|NA|once
CASSVDGGLSEKLFF
TGTGCCAGCAGCGTAGACGGAGGACTAAGTGAAAAACTGTTTTTT
>TRBJ2-1|TRBV5-6|15|TRBD2|NA
CASSLNAGGSNEQFF
TGTGCCAGCAGCTTGAACGCGGGGGGGTCAAATGAGCAGTTCTTC
>TRBJ1-3|TRBV7-2|16|NA|NA
CASSLHQWGSGNTIYF
TGTGCCAGCAGCTTACATCAGTGGGGCTCTGGAAACACCATATATTTT
>TRBJ1-1|TRBV27|16|TRBD1|NA
CASSLKGGQGGTEAFF
TGTGCCAGCAGTTTAAAAGGGGGCCAAGGGGGCACTGAAGCTTTCTTT
>TRBJ1-1|TRBV7-9|17|TRBD1|few
CASSLTGGPGGNTEAFF
TGTGCCAGCAGCCTGACAGGGGGCCCGGGTGGGAACACTGAAGCTTTCTTT
>TRBJ2-1|TRBV7-3|15|TRBD1|few
CASSLRQGRINEQFF
TGTGCCAGCAGCCTCCGACAGGGGAGGATAAATGAGCAGTTCTTC
>TRBJ2-3|TRBV4-2|16|TRBD2|few
CASSQSETGGPDTQYF
TGTGCCAGCAGCCAGTCAGAAACGGGGGGACCAGATACGCAGTATTTT
>TRBJ1-3|TRBV10-3|13|NA|NA
CAITQGPGNTIYF
TGTGCCATCACGCAGGGACCTGGAAACACCATATATTTT
>TRBJ1-2|TRBV5-1|14|NA|NA
CASSLVRGSYGYTF
TGCGCCAGCAGCTTGGTTAGGGGTTCCTATGGCTACACCTTC
>TRBJ1-2|TRBV7-2|16|NA|NA
CASSSRPRSSNYGYTF
TGTGCCAGCAGCTCCCGCCCCCGGTCTTCTAACTATGGCTACACCTTC
>TRBJ1-6|TRBV25-1|12|NA|NA
CASSEYVSPLHF
TGTGCCAGCAGTGAATATGTCTCACCCCTCCACTTT
>TRBJ1-4|TRBV12-3/TRBV12-4|12|NA|NA
CASSQGYEKLFF
TGTGCCAGCAGTCAGGGTTATGAAAAACTGTTTTTT
>TRBJ1-1|TRBV27|13|TRBD1|NA
CASSLRGQTEAFF
TGTGCCAGCAGCTTGAGGGGGCAGACTGAAGCTTTCTTT
>TRBJ1-6|TRBV7-2|18|TRBD1|NA
CASSPTLAGQGYNSPLHF
TGTGCCAGCAGCCCGACTTTGGCGGGACAGGGCTATAATTCACCCCTCCACTTT
>TRBJ1-5|TRBV7-2|13|NA|NA
CASSWDSNQPQHF
TGTGCCAGCAGCTGGGATTCGAATCAGCCCCAGCATTTT
>TRBJ1-5|TRBV7-9|13|NA|few
CASSFTSNQPQHF
TGTGCCAGCAGCTTCACTAGCAATCAGCCCCAGCATTTT
>TRBJ1-1|TRBV13|16|TRBD1|NA
CASSPYDRAGNTEAFF
TGTGCCAGCAGCCCATATGACAGGGCGGGGAACACTGAAGCTTTCTTT